Following are 18 T cell receptor beta chains from one sample sequenced in a study of blood T cell repertoires in COVID-19. Clones were read by immunoSEQ multiplex PCR, and TCRdb kept only the in-frame ones, dropping some. The data contain about 200,000 clones, approximately 83% of them singletons. The sequencing input was PBMCs or T cells enriched from blood (not recorded which). The origin of the receptors is a woman aged 40 to 50 with acute COVID-19.

This chain uses TRBV18 with TRBJ2-5; D is possibly TRBD2 (5 bases). CDR1 is KGHSH, CDR2 LQKENI, per germline. CDR3 length: 13 amino acids. With 2 bases removed from V and 5 bases from J, the gap between germline ends came to 9 bases. For the CDR3, the DNA is TGTGCCAGCTCACCAACTAGTCGGGAGACCCAGTACTTC. Protein product: CASSPTSRETQYF.

About this clone itself: Other nucleotide sequences in the sample specify the same CDR3. The V gene is TRBV5-6, the J gene TRBJ2-1, with 10 bases that match TRBD2. This CDR3 is built from 16 residues. Germline-derived CDR1 and CDR2 are SGHDT and YYEEEE. J lost 7 bases, V lost 0 bases, and 7 bases had no gene match. The CDR3 coding sequence is TGTGCCAGCAGCTTGGGGCTAGCGGGAGTCAGTAATGAGCAGTTCTTC. It is translated as CASSLGLAGVSNEQFF.

At least ten counts were recorded for this clone. This rearrangement joins TRBV15 to TRBJ1-6; the D gene is possibly TRBD1 (5 bases). From germline, CDR1 is LNHNV and CDR2 YYDKDF (reference sequence). The CDR3 length is 16 residues. Trimming removed 4 bases from V and 0 bases from J, with 10 bases in between. CDR3 DNA sequence: TGTGCCACCAGCAAGTTGGGGGGCTCCTATAATTCACCCCTCCACTTT. This encodes CATSKLGGSYNSPLHF.

The sample holds a few counts of this clone. The chain couples TRBV5-6 to TRBJ1-5; no firm D call. The V end was cut by 4 bases, the J end by 6 bases, with 11 bases between. This CDR3 spans 13 amino acids. Germline CDR1 is SGHDT and CDR2 is YYEEEE. CDR3 sequence reads: CASSPGVGQPQHF. In DNA, the CDR3 is TGTGCCAGCAGCCCCGGGGTGGGTCAGCCCCAGCATTTT.

The V call is TRBV27, the J call TRBJ2-7; TRBD2 matches at 12 bases. V gave up 6 bases and J gave up 5 bases; unmatched junction bases: 11. Germline CDR1 MNHEY, CDR2 SMNVEV (reference sequence). CDR3 length: 16 amino acids. The CDR3 reads CASRRPLAGGPNEQYF. CDR3 nucleotide sequence: TGTGCCAGCAGGCGTCCTCTAGCGGGAGGGCCCAACGAGCAGTACTTC.

The V call is TRBV5-6, the J call TRBJ1-4; no clear D gene. V was trimmed by 0 bases and J by 10 bases, leaving 16 bases between them. CDR1 is SGHDT and CDR2 is YYEEEE in the germline V gene. The CDR3 has 15 amino acids. The CDR3 sequence: CASSLGATTGGKLFF. The CDR3 nucleotides are TGTGCCAGCAGCTTGGGGGCTACGACCGGAGGAAAACTGTTTTTT.

The chain has TRBV11-2 and TRBJ2-1, with 15 nucleotides matching TRBD2. The CDR3 runs 16 residues. After removal of 4 bases from V and 7 bases from J, the junction contained 5 bases not matched to a gene. Looked up from germline, CDR1 is SGHAT and CDR2 is FQNNGV. This chain's CDR3 is CASSSRTSGRGNEQFF. As DNA, the CDR3 is TGTGCCAGCAGCTCCCGGACTAGCGGGAGGGGGAATGAGCAGTTCTTC.

V gene TRBV6-2 or TRBV6-3 combines with J gene TRBJ2-1; TRBD2 agrees at 13 bases. Unmatched junction bases numbered 7, after V lost 4 bases and J lost 10 bases. The CDR3 runs 15 residues. Looked up from germline, CDR1 is MNHEY and CDR2 is SVGEGT. CDR3 nucleotides: TGTGCCAGCAGTTCGACTAGCGGGAGGCCCAGCGAGCAGTTCTTC. This gives the protein CASSSTSGRPSEQFF.

V and J are TRBV19 and TRBJ2-1, with 9 positions matching TRBD2. The CDR3 extends over 15 amino acids. Trimming at V came to 7 bases and at J to 7 bases, leaving 11 bases not matched to a gene. Germline V gene data show CDR1 as LNHDA and CDR2 as SQIVND (reference sequence). In nucleotides, the CDR3 is TGTGCCAGTACCCCCCAGGCTAGCGGGAAGAATGAGCAGTTCTTC. It specifies CASTPQASGKNEQFF.

This clone was picked up one time. The rearrangement joins TRBV2 to TRBJ2-5; TRBD2 is a possible D gene (8 bases). Trimming removed 6 bases from V and 1 base from J, with 18 bases in between. The CDR3 has 16 amino acids. Germline assignment: CDR1 SNHLY and CDR2 FYNNEI. The CDR3 sequence: CASSRGASGLQETQYF. The CDR3 DNA follows: TGTGCCAGCAGCAGGGGGGCTAGCGGGCTCCAAGAGACCCAGTACTTC.

The V call is TRBV10-3, the J call TRBJ2-5; the match to TRBD2 covers 7 bases. CDR3 length: 15 residues. Germline V gene lookup returns CDR1 ENHRY and CDR2 SYGVKD. J lost 1 base, V lost 4 bases, and 6 bases had no gene match. CDR3 coding DNA: TGTGCCATCAGTGTGGCGGGAGCCATCCAAGAGACCCAGTACTTC. Protein sequence: CAISVAGAIQETQYF.

V gene TRBV19 combines with J gene TRBJ2-1; 7 bases are a match to TRBD2. V was clipped by 7 bases and J by 1 base; unmatched bases: 10. CDR1 is LNHDA and CDR2 is SQIVND in the germline V gene (reference sequence). The CDR3 totals 16 residues. CDR3 bases: TGTGCCAGTAAGGAGTGGGCTAGCGGATCCTACAATGAGCAGTTCTTC. Encoded protein: CASKEWASGSYNEQFF.

J is TRBJ2-1 and V is TRBV27; TRBD1 agrees at 11 bases. J gave up 7 bases and V 5 bases, and 10 bases lay outside the gene matches. CDR3 length: 16 amino acids. Germline-derived CDR1 and CDR2 are MNHEY and SMNVEV (reference sequence). As DNA, the CDR3 is TGTGCCAGCAGTGTCGAATCCGGGACAGGGGGGAATGAGCAGTTCTTC. This gives the protein CASSVESGTGGNEQFF.

V and J are TRBV5-6 and TRBJ1-1; the match to TRBD1 covers 8 bases. The trim removed 3 bases at V and 10 bases at J, leaving 11 bases unmatched. Germline V gives CDR1 SGHDT, CDR2 YYEEEE. This CDR3 comprises 14 residues. CDR3 DNA sequence: TGTGCCAGCAGCTCAGGACAGGGCATCCTCGGAGCTTTCTTT. It translates to CASSSGQGILGAFF. The full variable domain, its missing parts supplied by reference TRBV5-6 and TRBJ1-1, is DAGVTQSPTHLIKTRGQQVTLRCSPKSGHDTVSWYQQALGQGPQFIFQYYEEEERQRGNFPDRFSGHQFPNYSSELNVNALLLGDSALYLCASSSGQGILGAFFGQGTRLTVV.

This rearrangement joins TRBV28 to TRBJ2-7; 10 bases fit TRBD2. The junction had 6 bases not matched to a gene; V was cut back by 3 bases and J by 1 base. This CDR3 contains 16 residues. CDR1 and CDR2 (germline): MDHEN, SYDVKM. The CDR3 sequence: CASSLLTSGRSYEQYF. The CDR3 coding sequence is TGTGCCAGCAGTTTGTTGACTAGCGGGCGATCCTACGAGCAGTACTTC.

The chain uses TRBV7-8 and TRBJ1-2; a possible D gene is TRBD1 (5 bases). The CDR3 loop spans 12 amino acids. Between the trimmed V and J ends, which lost 7 bases and 8 bases, there was a span of 14 bases. The germline CDR1 and CDR2 sequences are SGHVS and FQNEAQ. The CDR3 reads CASKGDFWGYTF. In DNA, the CDR3 is TGTGCCAGCAAAGGGGACTTCTGGGGCTACACCTTC.

The chain links TRBV7-9 to TRBJ2-5; 13 bases map to TRBD2. CDR1 is SEHNR and CDR2 is FQNEAQ in the germline V gene (reference sequence). V lost 11 bases and J lost 5; bases outside the gene matches: 5. The length of the CDR3 is 13 residues. CDR3 in DNA: TGTGCCTCAGGGACTAGCGGGACGGAGACCCAGTACTTC. It specifies CASGTSGTETQYF.

This clone showed up just a few times. The chain recombines TRBV25-1 with TRBJ2-1; possibly TRBD2 for D (7 bases). V was pared by 6 bases and J by 4 bases, with 16 bases between. The CDR3 has 15 amino acids. From germline, CDR1 is MGHDK and CDR2 SYGVNS. The CDR3 region is CASSPQGRGYNEQFF. The CDR3 nucleotides read TGTGCCAGCAGCCCCCAAGGGAGGGGGTACAATGAGCAGTTCTTC.